The 7 T cell receptor beta chains below were found in one sample sequenced in a study of T cells in Graves' hyperthyroidism and ophthalmopathy. From RNA transcripts, TCR beta CDR3 regions were amplified. A set of HTBI primers served as the primers for a first-round RT-PCR of the TCR CDR3. TCRdb independently ran MiXCR on the multiplex PCR reads; one entry per CDR3 protein. The sample lists roughly 500,000 distinct CDR3 sequences; 35% to 50% were seen once. The sequencing input was peripheral blood or thyroid tissue (not recorded which). Receptors originate from an adult woman with Graves' disease, either hyperthyroidism or ophthalmopathy (not recorded which).

This clonotype was seen ten or more times. This chain joins TRBV2 and TRBJ1-2, with D unclear. V was trimmed by 7 bases and J by 0 bases, leaving 15 bases between them. The germline CDR1 and CDR2 sequences are SNHLY and FYNNEI. CDR3 length: 15 amino acids. As DNA, the CDR3 is TGTGCCAGCACTGTGACCGGGCAAGCTAACTATGGCTACACCTTC. This gives the protein CASTVTGQANYGYTF.

This clonotype appeared many times. This chain links TRBV10-2 with TRBJ1-4; maybe TRBD1 (5 bases). CDR1 WSHSY and CDR2 SAAADI come from the germline V gene. CDR3 size: 13 residues. V was shortened by 3 bases and J by 8 bases, with 10 bases between the two germline ends. The CDR3 is CASSERDAEKLFF. The CDR3 bases are TGCGCCAGCAGTGAACGGGACGCAGAAAAACTGTTTTTT.

This clonotype has a count of ten or more. This chain uses TRBV7-3 with TRBJ2-7; 7 nucleotides align to TRBD2. The CDR3 has 14 residues. V trimming: 4 bases; J trimming: 6 bases; junction bases outside the gene matches: 9. Germline values: CDR1 SGHTA, CDR2 FQGTGA. In DNA, the CDR3 is TGTGCCAGCAGCTCGTCGGGCGGGAGTAGCGAGCAGTACTTC. It encodes CASSSSGGSSEQYF.

This clonotype occurred many times. The chain combines TRBV11-2 with TRBJ2-5, with D hard to call. CDR1 and CDR2 (germline): SGHAT, FQNNGV. Trimming shortened V by 1 base and J by 5 bases, and 11 bases separated the two germline ends. The CDR3 consists of 14 residues. The CDR3 loop is CASSLGDVRETQYF. CDR3 coding DNA: TGTGCCAGCAGCTTAGGTGACGTGCGGGAGACCCAGTACTTC.

The chain recombines TRBV7-2 with TRBJ1-2; the match to TRBD1 covers 8 bases. The junction had 6 bases not matched to a gene; V was cut back by 1 base and J by 8 bases. CDR1 SGHTA and CDR2 FQGNSA come from the germline V gene. This CDR3 is 14 amino acids long. The CDR3 is CASSLVQGAPGYTF. CDR3 sequence (DNA): TGTGCCAGCAGCTTAGTCCAGGGGGCGCCGGGCTACACCTTC.

This clonotype was recorded a few times. In DNA, the CDR3 is TGTGCCAGCAGCGCCACGGTCTCTGAGACCCAGTACTTC. This codes for CASSATVSETQYF. The rearrangement uses TRBV9 and TRBJ2-5; no clear D gene. The germline gives CDR1 SGDLS, CDR2 YYNGEE. V shed 3 bases and J shed 5 bases, with 11 bases lying between them. CDR3 length: 13 amino acids.

This clonotype was observed many times. V is TRBV7-9 and J is TRBJ1-4, with D possibly being TRBD1 (6 bases). Germline loops: CDR1 SEHNR, CDR2 FQNEAQ (reference sequence). The CDR3 covers 14 residues. Trimming removed 5 bases at V and 8 bases at J, with 15 bases between. The CDR3 nucleotides are TGTGCCAGCAGCCCGACAGGAAGTAGCGAAAAACTGTTTTTT. It codes for CASSPTGSSEKLFF.